This T cell receptor (beta chain) came from a study of cytomegalovirus exposure and HLA in healthy donors. The study's findings and limits: Several of the most significant clusters appeared linked to common viral pathogens, based on a later analysis. A missense variant in DCLRE1C was later tied to TCR beta V- and J-gene trimming.

The CDR3 is 16 residues long. Germline V gene sequence: CDR1 MGHRA, CDR2 YSYEKL. The V gene end was trimmed by 0 bases and the J gene end by 3 bases; junction bases not matched to a gene: 6. The PCR ran on 60 Vbeta and 13 Jbeta primers. The repertoire was sequenced with immunoSEQ multiplex PCR; TCRdb's copy has only in-frame clones and lacks some. This table has more than 60,000 clones, 60% to 80% appearing once. With respect to this clone: The antigen is undetermined.

V and J are TRBV4-1 and TRBJ2-7; 9 bases align to TRBD2. The sequence was collected from a male donor in good health and CMV-seropositive. The specimen was PBMCs. CDR3 sequence reads: CASSQERLAGNYEQYF. CDR3 DNA sequence: TGCGCCAGCAGCCAAGAGAGGCTAGCGGGGAACTACGAGCAGTACTTC.